The rows below give T cell receptor beta chains drawn from one sample of a study of CD8+CD57+ T cells in acquired aplastic anemia. TCRdb fed the reads into MiXCR, producing one record per CDR3 protein. The sample records 35,000 to 45,000 distinct CDR3 sequences, 68% being singletons. Input material: sorted CD4+, CD8+, or CD8+CD57+ T cells (not recorded which) from PBMCs. All receptors come from a human donor in good health, serving as a control. Both conserved end residues are part of each CDR3. Fields, in order: J gene, clone size, V gene, D gene, CDR3 DNA, CDR3 protein. D genes are given only for firm matches. The size of a clone is reported for some rows only, either as once, few or many, or as a class for expanded clones.

J: TRBJ1-2
size: -
V: TRBV5-1
D: -
DNA: TGCGCCAGCAGCTCGGACGCAGGGGATCCACGACCCTATGGCTACACCTTC
CDR3: CASSSDAGDPRPYGYTF

J: TRBJ1-2
size: -
V: TRBV29-1
D: -
DNA: TGCAGCGTTGAGGGACGAAGGGGCTACACCTTC
CDR3: CSVEGRRGYTF

J: TRBJ2-5
size: -
V: TRBV7-3
D: -
DNA: TGTGCCAGCAGTCCAGGGGAATGGGAGACCCAGTACTTC
CDR3: CASSPGEWETQYF

J: TRBJ2-2
size: -
V: TRBV15
D: TRBD2
DNA: TGTGCCACCAGCAGAGATCGGGCTAGCGGGGCGAACACCGGGGAGCTGTTTTTT
CDR3: CATSRDRASGANTGELFF

J: TRBJ1-1
size: -
V: TRBV19
D: -
DNA: TGTGCCAGTACCAAAGAGGAGTACACTGAAGCTTTCTTT
CDR3: CASTKEEYTEAFF

J: TRBJ2-3
size: -
V: TRBV6-4
D: TRBD2
DNA: TGTGCCAGCAGTCCCTCTAGCGGGGGCACAGATACGCAGTATTTT
CDR3: CASSPSSGGTDTQYF

J: TRBJ1-1
size: many
V: TRBV6-2/TRBV6-3
D: -
DNA: TGTGCCAGCAGTTACTCGACCGTAGGGCCCACTGAAGCTTTCTTT
CDR3: CASSYSTVGPTEAFF

J: TRBJ2-7
size: -
V: TRBV7-8
D: TRBD1
DNA: TGTGCCAGTATCCAAACAGGGGGCTCCTACGAGCAGTACTTC
CDR3: CASIQTGGSYEQYF

J: TRBJ2-5
size: -
V: TRBV19
D: -
DNA: TGTGCCAGTAGTCCAGGGTTCCAAGAGACCCAGTACTTC
CDR3: CASSPGFQETQYF

J: TRBJ2-3
size: -
V: TRBV9
D: TRBD2
DNA: TGTGCCAGCAGCGTAAACCCTGCTAGCGGGGGCCTTAGCACAGATACGCAGTATTTT
CDR3: CASSVNPASGGLSTDTQYF

J: TRBJ1-3
size: -
V: TRBV20-1
D: -
DNA: TGCAGTGCTAGAGATCAAGGAGCAGGAGGAGACACCATATATTTT
CDR3: CSARDQGAGGDTIYF

J: TRBJ1-2
size: many
V: TRBV13
D: -
DNA: TGTGCCAGCAGCTTCGGGACCGTAGCTAACTATGGCTACACCTTC
CDR3: CASSFGTVANYGYTF

J: TRBJ2-7
size: few
V: TRBV10-3
D: -
DNA: TGTGCCATCAGTGGTGGTAGAGGGGTCTACGAGCAGTACTTC
CDR3: CAISGGRGVYEQYF

J: TRBJ1-2
size: -
V: TRBV29-1
D: -
DNA: TGCAGCGCCGGCGAGGCCGACAACTATGGCTACACCTTC
CDR3: CSAGEADNYGYTF

J: TRBJ2-3
size: -
V: TRBV7-8
D: -
DNA: TGTGCCAGCAGCTCACTAGAGACAGATACGCAGTATTTT
CDR3: CASSSLETDTQYF

J: TRBJ1-1
size: many
V: TRBV4-1
D: -
DNA: TGCGCCAGCAGCCAAGTAGGAGGCGGGGACACTGAAGCTTTCTTT
CDR3: CASSQVGGGDTEAFF

J: TRBJ1-3
size: -
V: TRBV14
D: -
DNA: TGTGCCAGCAGCCAAGTGAACACCATATATTTT
CDR3: CASSQVNTIYF

J: TRBJ2-2
size: many
V: TRBV4-2
D: -
DNA: TGTGCCAGCAGCCAAGTAGAGTTCACCGGGGAGCTGTTTTTT
CDR3: CASSQVEFTGELFF

J: TRBJ2-1
size: -
V: TRBV2
D: -
DNA: TGTGCCACCCCTCGAGACAATGAGCAGTTCTTC
CDR3: CATPRDNEQFF

J: TRBJ1-1
size: -
V: TRBV7-2
D: -
DNA: TGTGCCAGCAGCTTCCCAGGGGTTGTAGCTTTCTTT
CDR3: CASSFPGVVAFF

J: TRBJ2-7
size: once
V: TRBV30
D: -
DNA: TGTGCCTGGAGTGTACCCCGGGACACATACGAGCAGTACTTC
CDR3: CAWSVPRDTYEQYF

J: TRBJ1-2
size: few
V: TRBV25-1
D: TRBD1
DNA: TGTGCCAGCAGTGAAGTCCGTGGGACAGGGGTAGGTGGCTACACCTTC
CDR3: CASSEVRGTGVGGYTF

J: TRBJ2-5
size: -
V: TRBV10-3
D: TRBD1
DNA: TGTGCCATCGGGACAGAACAAGAGACCCAGTACTTC
CDR3: CAIGTEQETQYF

J: TRBJ2-7
size: many
V: TRBV30
D: TRBD1
DNA: TGTGCCTGGAGTTTACCCCGGGACAGGCGCTACGAGCAGTACTTC
CDR3: CAWSLPRDRRYEQYF

J: TRBJ1-5
size: -
V: TRBV9
D: -
DNA: TGTACCAGCAGCGTAGGAGGGGCGGCAAATCAGCCCCAGCATTTC
CDR3: CTSSVGGAANQPQHF

J: TRBJ1-3
size: -
V: TRBV19
D: -
DNA: TGTGCCAGTAGTATAGAGGACAACACCATATATTTT
CDR3: CASSIEDNTIYF

J: TRBJ1-6
size: few
V: TRBV10-3
D: TRBD1
DNA: TGTGCCAGCGCACAGGGGGGCAATTCACCCCTCCACTTT
CDR3: CASAQGGNSPLHF

J: TRBJ2-7
size: -
V: TRBV7-9
D: -
DNA: TGTGCCAGCCGGGATTCCTCCTACGAGCAGTACTTC
CDR3: CASRDSSYEQYF

J: TRBJ1-1
size: many
V: TRBV7-2
D: -
DNA: TGTGCCAGCAGCTTAACCGCAGGGACTGAAGCTTTCTTT
CDR3: CASSLTAGTEAFF

J: TRBJ2-7
size: once
V: TRBV12-3/TRBV12-4
D: -
DNA: TGTGCCAGCAGTTCCGGGGGAGAGCAGTACTTC
CDR3: CASSSGGEQYF

J: TRBJ2-7
size: -
V: TRBV25-1
D: TRBD1
DNA: TGTGCCAGCAGCCGAGATATCTTCGGGACAGCCACACTACGAAAGCAGTACTTC
CDR3: CASSRDIFGTATLRKQYF

J: TRBJ1-6
size: -
V: TRBV7-4
D: -
DNA: TGTGCCAGCAGCCGGGATGAGTCACCCCTCCACTTT
CDR3: CASSRDESPLHF

J: TRBJ2-7
size: once
V: TRBV2
D: TRBD1
DNA: TGTGCCAGCAGTGGGGCCAGGGGGCGGTTCGAGCAGTACTTC
CDR3: CASSGARGRFEQYF

J: TRBJ2-7
size: -
V: TRBV15
D: TRBD1
DNA: TGTGCCAAGCAACCGGGACAGAGCTACGAGCAGTACTTC
CDR3: CAKQPGQSYEQYF

J: TRBJ1-2
size: many
V: TRBV9
D: TRBD1
DNA: TGTGCCAGCAGCGTAGACAAAGGAAGGGGTGTCGATCCGGGACAGAACTATGGCTACACCTTC
CDR3: CASSVDKGRGVDPGQNYGYTF

J: TRBJ2-7
size: -
V: TRBV2
D: -
DNA: TGTGCCAGCAGTATACAGGGCGACTTTGGGGAGCAGTACTTC
CDR3: CASSIQGDFGEQYF